Each of the 14 T cell receptor beta chains below was sequenced from the same sample in a study of OX40 agonist ivuxolimab in advanced cancers. Library preparation employed the immunoSEQ multiplex PCR assay. Here the immuneACCESS table is served through TCRdb, limited to in-frame sequences with V and J called. Missing clones are a known gap in these copies; in checked studies unresolved V genes cover under half, and the rest lacks a known reason. A total of approximately 76,000 clones appear in this sample, 75% to 90% of them only once. Together, the top ten hold roughly 5.5% of the sample. Sample: CD4+ or CD8+ T cells sorted from blood, taken in a trial of the OX40 agonist ivuxolimab. These receptors were taken from an adult with an advanced solid tumor such as melanoma, head and neck, liver or kidney cancer.

This clone showed up just a few times. The V and J genes are TRBV7-7 and TRBJ1-6; TRBD1 aligns across 8 bases. CDR3 length: 16 residues. Trimming cost V 5 bases and J 7 bases; bases outside gene matches: 10. Germline CDR1 reads SSHAT; CDR2 reads FNYEAQ (reference sequence). CDR3 sequence: CASSRPDRGNNSPLHF. The CDR3 nucleotides read TGTGCCAGCAGCCGCCCCGACAGGGGAAACAATTCACCCCTCCACTTT.

This clone was counted a few times. Written as DNA, the CDR3 is TGTGCCAGTTCGGACAGGGGTGAGCCACCCCTCCACTTT. It specifies CASSDRGEPPLHF. V gene TRBV19 combines with J gene TRBJ1-6; TRBD1 agrees at 9 bases. The germline V gene encodes CDR1 LNHDA and CDR2 SQIVND (reference sequence). CDR3 length: 13 amino acids. With 8 bases clipped from V and 11 bases from J, the junction kept 7 bases outside the gene matches.

The chain recombines TRBV27 with TRBJ2-7, with D uncertain. Trimming removed 4 bases at V and 4 bases at J, with 8 bases between. The CDR3 runs 12 residues. The germline V gene has CDR1 MNHEY and CDR2 SMNVEV (reference sequence). The CDR3 coding sequence is TGTGCCAGCAGTTCACAGTCTTACGAGCAGTACTTC. It is translated as CASSSQSYEQYF.

The rearrangement uses TRBV18 and TRBJ2-2; D not certain. Trimming left V 7 bases short and J 4 bases short, with 10 bases between. This CDR3 has 13 amino acids. Germline V gene lookup returns CDR1 KGHSH and CDR2 LQKENI. CDR3: CASFPRGTGELFF. The CDR3 DNA reads as TGTGCCAGCTTCCCGCGTGGCACCGGGGAGCTGTTTTTT.

The CDR3, as DNA: TGTGCCAGCAGTTGGACTAGCGGGGGAGATACGCAGTATTTT. Protein: CASSWTSGGDTQYF. This rearrangement joins TRBV2 to TRBJ2-3, with 13 bases matching TRBD2. The CDR3 runs 14 residues. The junction had 1 base not matched to a gene; V was cut back by 5 bases and J by 5 bases. Germline V gene data show CDR1 as SNHLY and CDR2 as FYNNEI.

The CDR3 protein is CASSPGRSSGANVLTF. CDR3 nucleotides: TGTGCCAGCTCACCGGGAAGGAGCTCTGGGGCCAACGTCCTGACTTTC. The genes are TRBV18 and TRBJ2-6, with D hard to call. CDR3 length equals 16 residues. Trimming took off 3 bases at V and 0 bases at J, with 9 bases between the two ends. CDR1 and CDR2 (germline): KGHSH, LQKENI.

The chain joins TRBV6-6 to TRBJ1-2; 10 bases line up with TRBD1. With 4 bases clipped from V and 5 bases from J, the junction kept 7 bases outside the gene matches. Germline CDR1 reads MNHNY; CDR2 reads SVGAGI (reference sequence). This CDR3 has 15 amino acids. Here the CDR3 DNA reads TGTGCCAGCAGTTCCCCGGGACAGGGGACGTATGGCTACACCTTC. Translation: CASSSPGQGTYGYTF.

This chain links TRBV5-1 with TRBJ2-1, with 11 bases identical to TRBD2. V was clipped by 7 bases and J by 9 bases; unmatched bases: 12. CDR1 is SGHRS and CDR2 is YFSETQ in the germline V gene. The CDR3 covers 15 residues. In nucleotides, the CDR3 is TGCGCCAGCCAGCTTGGGCTAGCGGGGGGTACTGAGCAGTTCTTC. Encoded protein: CASQLGLAGGTEQFF.

A single count supports this clone. The rearrangement joins TRBV12-5 to TRBJ1-3; 7 bases are a match to TRBD1. Germline V gene data show CDR1 as LGHNT and CDR2 as FRNRAP. V was pared by 4 bases and J by 4 bases, with 4 bases of the junction left unmatched. This CDR3 is built from 14 residues. The CDR3 coding sequence is TGTGCTAGTGGTTCAGGGGGAAGGGGAAACACCATATATTTT. The encoded protein is CASGSGGRGNTIYF.

The CDR3 region is CAADRGQGGELFF. The CDR3 region has the DNA TGTGCCGCCGACAGGGGGCAGGGCGGGGAGCTGTTTTTT. V usage is TRBV10-3 and J usage is TRBJ2-2; 10 bases agree with TRBD1. The CDR3 spans 13 residues. V was clipped by 11 bases and J by 7 bases; unmatched bases: 7. In germline, CDR1 is ENHRY, CDR2 SYGVKD.

J is TRBJ2-1 and V is TRBV9; tentative D call: TRBD2 (7 bases). The CDR3 contains 14 residues. V lost 0 bases, J lost 9 bases, and 13 bases lay in between. Germline CDR1 SGDLS, CDR2 YYNGEE. Here the CDR3 reads CASSVGGGFGEQFF. As DNA, the CDR3 is TGTGCCAGCAGCGTAGGCGGGGGCTTTGGTGAGCAGTTCTTC.

The chain joins TRBV5-4 to TRBJ1-1; no clear D gene. Trimming took off 0 bases at V and 2 bases at J, with 5 bases between the two ends. This CDR3 contains 13 residues. Germline V gene sequence: CDR1 SGHNT, CDR2 YYREEE (reference sequence). The CDR3 DNA follows: TGTGCCAGCAGCTTGGCAGTAAACACTGAAGCTTTCTTT. Its translation: CASSLAVNTEAFF.

Comments on this clone: Additional DNA sequences in this sample encode the identical CDR3. The rearrangement links TRBV9 to TRBJ1-1, with TRBD1 as a possible D gene (6 bases). Germline V gene data show CDR1 as SGDLS and CDR2 as YYNGEE. The CDR3 is 13 residues long. Trimming shortened V by 0 bases and J by 4 bases, and 7 bases separated the two germline ends. The CDR3 loop is CASSVGGATEAFF. CDR3 sequence (DNA): TGTGCCAGCAGCGTAGGGGGGGCCACTGAAGCTTTCTTT.

The chain links TRBV6-5 to TRBJ2-5, with 9 bases lining up with TRBD1. The DNA end favors TRBJ2-7, so the J call may be wrong. This CDR3 is built from 15 residues. The germline gives CDR1 MNHEY, CDR2 SVGAGI. The CDR3 region is CASSWDRVTVYEQYF. Written as DNA, the CDR3 is TGTGCCAGCAGCTGGGACAGGGTTACAGTCTACGAGCAGTACTTC.